Listed below are T cell receptor beta chains from one sample, sequenced in a study of blood T cell repertoires in COVID-19. The method was immunoSEQ multiplex PCR; TCRdb's version includes in-frame clones alone and lacks a portion of them. Of more than 85,000 clones in the sample, approximately 78% were seen once. Sequences were obtained from peripheral blood. The receptor source for this set is a man between 60 and 75 years old with active or convalescent COVID-19. The CDR3 runs from the conserved cysteine through the conserved F or W. Fields, in order: D gene, clone size, J gene, V gene, CDR3 protein, CDR3 DNA. A D gene is named only where the DNA matches it firmly. Size tells how often a clone was seen (once, few, many) or the class of an expanded clone, and some rows leave it out.

>.|.|TRBJ2-1|TRBV10-3
CAIKLEGEQFF
TGTGCCATCAAGCTAGAGGGTGAGCAGTTCTTC
>TRBD2|.|TRBJ2-1|TRBV10-3
CASQHPAGGPNEQFF
TGTGCCTCCCAACACCCAGCGGGAGGGCCCAATGAGCAGTTCTTC
>.|.|TRBJ2-3|TRBV27
CASSLFQGTDTQYF
TGTGCCAGCAGTTTATTTCAGGGCACAGATACGCAGTATTTT
>.|once|TRBJ2-7|TRBV28
CASGPYEQYF
TGTGCCAGCGGGCCCTACGAGCAGTACTTC
>TRBD1|.|TRBJ1-2|TRBV6-5
CASSSRQGAGGYTF
TGTGCCAGCAGTTCCAGACAGGGGGCGGGTGGCTACACCTTC
>.|.|TRBJ1-2|TRBV18
CASSPNSQIYGYTF
TGTGCCAGCTCACCAAATAGCCAGATTTATGGCTACACCTTC
>.|.|TRBJ1-3|TRBV9
CASSEPPGTADSAGNTIYF
TGTGCCAGCAGCGAACCCCCCGGGACTGCTGACTCCGCTGGAAACACCATATATTTT
>TRBD2|.|TRBJ2-1|TRBV4-1
CASSPGTSGTGEQFF
TGCGCCAGCAGCCCCGGGACTAGCGGAACTGGGGAGCAGTTCTTC
>.|.|TRBJ2-7|TRBV30
CAWSGGLWSGEQYF
TGTGCCTGGAGTGGGGGACTCTGGTCGGGTGAGCAGTACTTC
>.|once|TRBJ1-2|TRBV24-1
CATSDLRGSSYGYTF
TGTGCCACCAGTGATTTGAGGGGGAGTAGCTATGGCTACACCTTC
>TRBD2|once|TRBJ2-3|TRBV7-9
CASKEGLAGGHTQYF
TGTGCCAGTAAAGAGGGACTAGCGGGTGGACATACGCAGTATTTT
>.|.|TRBJ2-1|TRBV19
CASSIGGPSYNEQFF
TGTGCCAGTAGTATTGGCGGCCCCTCCTACAATGAGCAGTTCTTC
>TRBD2|.|TRBJ2-1|TRBV6-2/TRBV6-3
CASSRGLAASYNEQFF
TGTGCCAGCAGCCGGGGACTAGCGGCCTCCTACAATGAGCAGTTCTTC
>.|.|TRBJ1-2|TRBV29-1
CSGGADYGYTF
TGCAGCGGCGGGGCTGACTATGGCTACACCTTC
>.|.|TRBJ2-3|TRBV4-1
CASSQDPPTGWGSTDTQYF
TGCGCCAGCAGCCAAGATCCCCCGACGGGGTGGGGATCCACAGATACGCAGTATTTT
>.|.|TRBJ1-6|TRBV19
CASSIDSFNSPLHF
TGTGCCAGTAGTATTGACAGCTTTAATTCACCCCTCCACTTT
>.|.|TRBJ1-4|TRBV7-8
CASSLVDRRGGEKLFF
TGTGCCAGCAGCTTAGTGGATCGAAGGGGTGGTGAAAAACTGTTTTTT
>.|.|TRBJ1-2|TRBV10-1
CASSAGQHYGYTF
TGCGCCAGCAGTGCTGGACAGCACTATGGCTACACCTTC
>.|.|TRBJ2-7|TRBV18
CASSPSRLGGDEQYF
TGTGCCAGCTCACCCTCCCGACTAGGGGGGGACGAGCAGTACTTC
>TRBD1|.|TRBJ2-7|TRBV5-6
CASSLQGTPGYEQYF
TGTGCCAGCAGCTTACAGGGGACCCCGGGCTACGAGCAGTACTTC
>TRBD2|.|TRBJ2-1|TRBV4-3
CASSPSLAGFNNEQFF
TGCGCCAGCAGCCCTTCACTAGCGGGATTCAACAATGAGCAGTTCTTC
>TRBD2|.|TRBJ2-1|TRBV27
CASQAGGGNEQFF
TGTGCCAGCCAAGCGGGAGGGGGTAATGAGCAGTTCTTC
>.|.|TRBJ1-2|TRBV27
CASSSGYGYTF
TGTGCCAGCAGTTCGGGATATGGCTACACCTTC
>TRBD1|few|TRBJ1-5|TRBV27
CASSYSGTGGSAGPQHF
TGTGCCAGCAGTTATTCCGGGACAGGGGGCTCCGCGGGTCCCCAGCATTTT
>TRBD1|.|TRBJ2-7|TRBV3-1/TRBV3-2
CASSAGTGGLYEQYF
TGTGCCAGCAGCGCCGGGACAGGGGGCCTCTACGAGCAGTACTTC
>TRBD2|many|TRBJ2-7|TRBV28
CASTTGGSISEQYF
TGTGCCAGTACCACCGGCGGGAGTATCTCGGAGCAGTACTTC
>TRBD2|.|TRBJ2-7|TRBV19
CASSIGGSGEQYF
TGTGCCAGTAGTATAGGCGGGAGTGGTGAGCAGTACTTC
>TRBD1|.|TRBJ2-1|TRBV19
CASSIRGQGLYNEQFF
TGTGCCAGTAGTATAAGGGGACAGGGACTATACAATGAGCAGTTCTTC
>.|.|TRBJ1-1|TRBV28
CASSPRGTGNTEAFF
TGTGCCAGCAGTCCAAGGGGGACGGGGAACACTGAAGCTTTCTTT
>.|.|TRBJ1-5|TRBV10-3
CAISEPDQPQHF
TGTGCCATCAGTGAGCCGGATCAGCCCCAGCATTTT
>TRBD2|.|TRBJ2-7|TRBV28
CASSTQRGAREQYF
TGTGCCAGTTCAACCCAGCGGGGGGCGCGGGAGCAGTACTTC
>TRBD1|few|TRBJ1-1|TRBV19
CASSPTGEGYEAFF
TGTGCCAGTAGTCCGACAGGGGAAGGTTATGAAGCTTTCTTT
>.|.|TRBJ2-3|TRBV5-1
CASSLFQGGPDTQYF
TGCGCCAGCAGCTTGTTTCAGGGAGGCCCAGATACGCAGTATTTT
>.|.|TRBJ2-3|TRBV11-2
CASTPATDTQYF
TGTGCCAGCACCCCCGCGACAGATACGCAGTATTTT
>TRBD2|.|TRBJ2-3|TRBV6-1
CASSEQSGSGTDTQYF
TGTGCCAGCAGTGAACAGAGCGGGAGCGGCACAGATACGCAGTATTTT
>.|once|TRBJ2-3|TRBV4-3
CASSQDLYEADTQYF
TGCGCCAGCAGCCAAGATTTATATGAGGCAGATACGCAGTATTTT
>.|.|TRBJ1-1|TRBV7-2
CASSFSMNTEAFF
TGTGCCAGCAGCTTTAGCATGAACACTGAAGCTTTCTTT
>TRBD1|.|TRBJ2-7|TRBV11-2
CASSPGTGIYEQYF
TGTGCCAGCAGCCCGGGGACAGGGATCTACGAGCAGTACTTC
>.|.|TRBJ1-2|TRBV6-5
CASSYNGQLHYGYTF
TGTGCCAGCAGTTACAACGGACAGCTGCACTATGGCTACACCTTC
>.|.|TRBJ1-2|TRBV11-2
CASSTTTANYGYTF
TGTGCCAGCAGCACAACCACAGCTAACTATGGCTACACCTTC
>TRBD2|.|TRBJ2-1|TRBV10-1
CASSRTRANEQFF
TGCGCCAGCAGCCGGACTAGGGCCAATGAGCAGTTCTTC
>TRBD2|.|TRBJ2-2|TRBV5-6
CASSFYTSGNAGELFF
TGTGCCAGCAGCTTTTATACTAGCGGGAACGCCGGGGAGCTGTTTTTT
>.|.|TRBJ1-2|TRBV20-1
CSASHPQGVRYGYTF
TGCAGTGCTAGTCATCCCCAAGGGGTTAGGTATGGCTACACCTTC
>TRBD1|few|TRBJ2-1|TRBV2
CASRQDRGVMDEQFF
TGTGCCAGCAGGCAGGACAGGGGCGTCATGGATGAGCAGTTCTTC
>TRBD2|.|TRBJ2-5|TRBV7-9
CASSLGSGRAQETQYF
TGTGCCAGCAGCTTAGGGAGCGGGAGGGCCCAGGAGACCCAGTACTTC
>.|.|TRBJ1-1|TRBV7-2
CASGGQLNTEAFF
TGTGCCAGCGGAGGACAGTTGAACACTGAAGCTTTCTTT
>TRBD2|.|TRBJ2-3|TRBV5-1
CASSSSGSETDTQYF
TGCGCCAGCAGCAGTAGCGGGAGTGAGACAGATACGCAGTATTTT
>TRBD2|.|TRBJ2-7|TRBV19
CASSTSGSYEQYF
TGTGCCAGTAGTACTAGCGGGAGCTACGAGCAGTACTTC
>.|.|TRBJ1-5|TRBV7-8
CASSLSWGGSASPYSNQPQHF
TGTGCCAGCAGCTTATCGTGGGGGGGGTCCGCGTCTCCTTATAGCAATCAGCCCCAGCATTTT